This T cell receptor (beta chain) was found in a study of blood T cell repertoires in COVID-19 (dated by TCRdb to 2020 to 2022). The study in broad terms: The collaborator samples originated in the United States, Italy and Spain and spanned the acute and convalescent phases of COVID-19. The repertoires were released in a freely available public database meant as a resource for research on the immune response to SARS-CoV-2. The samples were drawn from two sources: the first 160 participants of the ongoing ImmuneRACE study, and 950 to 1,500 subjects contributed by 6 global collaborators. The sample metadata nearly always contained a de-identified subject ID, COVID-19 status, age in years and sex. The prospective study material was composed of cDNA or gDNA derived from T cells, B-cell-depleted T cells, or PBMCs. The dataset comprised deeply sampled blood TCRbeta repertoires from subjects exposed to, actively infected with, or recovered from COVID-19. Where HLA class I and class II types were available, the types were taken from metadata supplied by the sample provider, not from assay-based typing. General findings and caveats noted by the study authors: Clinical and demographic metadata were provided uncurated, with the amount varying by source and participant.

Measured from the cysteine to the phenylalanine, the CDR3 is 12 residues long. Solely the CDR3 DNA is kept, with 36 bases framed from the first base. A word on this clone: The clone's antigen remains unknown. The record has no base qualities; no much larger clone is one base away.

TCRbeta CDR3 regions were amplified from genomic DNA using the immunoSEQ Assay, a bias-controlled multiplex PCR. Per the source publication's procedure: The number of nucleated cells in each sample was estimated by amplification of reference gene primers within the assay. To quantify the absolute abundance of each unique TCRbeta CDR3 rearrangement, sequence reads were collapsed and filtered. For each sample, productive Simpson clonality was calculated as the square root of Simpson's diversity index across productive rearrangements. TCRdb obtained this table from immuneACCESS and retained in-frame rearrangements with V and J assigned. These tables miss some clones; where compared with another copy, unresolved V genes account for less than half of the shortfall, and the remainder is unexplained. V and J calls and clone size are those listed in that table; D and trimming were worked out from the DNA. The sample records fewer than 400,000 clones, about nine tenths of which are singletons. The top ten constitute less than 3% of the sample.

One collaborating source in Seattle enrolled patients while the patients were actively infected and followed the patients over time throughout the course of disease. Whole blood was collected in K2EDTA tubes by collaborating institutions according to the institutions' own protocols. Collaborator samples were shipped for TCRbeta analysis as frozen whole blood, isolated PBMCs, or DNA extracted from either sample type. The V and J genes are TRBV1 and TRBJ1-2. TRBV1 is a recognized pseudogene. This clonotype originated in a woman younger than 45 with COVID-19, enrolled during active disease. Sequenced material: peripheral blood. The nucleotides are TGCACCAGCCGGCCGGAGAGCTATGGCTACACCTTC. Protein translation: CTSRPESYGYTF.